This T cell receptor beta chain is drawn from a study of Tregs in tolerant kidney transplant recipients. Germline CDR1 is SGHTA and CDR2 is FQGNSA. The V gene lost 4 bases and the J gene lost 4 bases, with 17 bases spanning the gap. The CDR3 has 17 amino acids. Study-wide findings and caveats: Tregs expanded with activated donor B cells seemed most donor-specific. Biological reproducibility was not directly addressed, but technical replication error appeared minimal.

The repertoire was sequenced with immunoSEQ multiplex PCR; TCRdb's copy has only in-frame clones and lacks some. The profile shows fewer than 150,000 clones, roughly nine tenths of them singletons. In the case of this clone: The target antigen is unknown.

The chain employs TRBV7-2 and TRBJ2-6, with D perhaps given as TRBD1 or TRBD2 (5 bases each). The sample taken for sequencing was CD4+ T cells from blood. The sequence came from a human donor in good health. The CDR3 region is CASSSRGTLGGANVLTF. The CDR3 DNA sequence: TGTGCCAGCAGCTCCCGTGGGACGCTGGGGGGGGCCAACGTCCTGACTTTC.